Below are 10 T cell receptor beta chains sequenced from a single sample in a study of high-grade serous ovarian cancer treatment subgroups. Method: immunoSEQ multiplex PCR; TCRdb's copy keeps in-frame clones and lacks some. Here the sample spans about 660 clones, 65% to 70% being singletons. The tumor samples were collected prior to definitive surgery or chemotherapy. The sequenced material came from tumor tissue. The source of these receptors is a human donor with high-grade serous ovarian cancer.

The chain uses TRBV30 and TRBJ2-3; D may be TRBD1 (5 bases). Trimming pared 3 bases from V and 2 bases from J, leaving 9 bases between. Germline loops: CDR1 GTSNPN, CDR2 SVGIG (reference sequence). The CDR3 is 13 amino acids. The DNA of the CDR3 is TGTGCCTGGAGCCCAGGACACACAGATACGCAGTATTTT. Residues: CAWSPGHTDTQYF.

The J gene is TRBJ2-1, the V gene TRBV28; 8 bases align to TRBD2. Germline CDR1 is MDHEN and CDR2 is SYDVKM. Unmatched junction bases numbered 16, after V lost 6 bases and J lost 9 bases. The CDR3 totals 16 residues. The DNA for the CDR3 is TGTGCCAGCAGGACTACTACTAGCGGCCCCCAAAGTGAGCAGTTCTTC. Translating it yields CASRTTTSGPQSEQFF.

The chain links TRBV7-3 to TRBJ1-6; possibly TRBD1 for D (5 bases). V lost 1 base, J lost 4 bases, and 11 bases lay in between. This CDR3 comprises 16 residues. Germline-derived CDR1 and CDR2 are SGHTA and FQGTGA. CDR3 nucleotides: TGTGCCAGCAGCTTAAGGCCCGACAGATATAATTCACCCCTCCACTTT. Translated, it gives CASSLRPDRYNSPLHF.

This rearrangement joins TRBV7-9 to TRBJ2-7, with TRBD1 matching 9 bases. Germline lookup yields CDR1 SEHNR and CDR2 FQNEAQ (reference sequence). With 3 bases clipped from V and 2 bases from J, the junction kept 5 bases outside the gene matches. This CDR3 is 15 amino acids long. For the CDR3, the DNA is TGTGCCAGCAGCTTTACAGGGGGCGACGCCTACGAGCAGTACTTC. It encodes CASSFTGGDAYEQYF.

This clone has more than one count but fewer than ten. The rearrangement links TRBV6-1 to TRBJ1-6; tentative D call: TRBD1 (5 bases). The germline gives CDR1 MNHNS, CDR2 SASEGT. Trimming took 10 bases from V and 7 from J, leaving 11 bases between them. This CDR3 region has 12 residues. CDR3 sequence (DNA): TGTGCCACGTGGGGCCAGAATTCACCCCTCCACTTT. As protein: CATWGQNSPLHF.

The chain couples TRBV29-1 to TRBJ2-1; the D gene could be TRBD1 or TRBD2 (5 bases each). The V gene lost 6 bases and the J gene lost 7 bases, with 13 bases spanning the gap. Germline assignment: CDR1 SQVTM and CDR2 ANQGSEA. This CDR3 has 12 amino acids. The CDR3 DNA sequence: TGCAGCGTGGGGGTTGTGGGGAATGAGCAGTTCTTC. Translation gives CSVGVVGNEQFF.

The rearrangement joins TRBV7-9 to TRBJ2-2; D is unresolved. Trimming cost V 5 bases and J 8 bases, with 12 bases left between them. In germline, CDR1 is SEHNR, CDR2 FQNEAQ (reference sequence). The CDR3 spans 13 residues. The CDR3: CASSPKLGGELFF. CDR3 coding DNA: TGTGCCAGCAGCCCGAAACTGGGTGGGGAGCTGTTTTTT.

The CDR3 bases are TGTGCCATCACCTCAGACAGGGGGCAGCCCCAGCATTTT. It specifies CAITSDRGQPQHF. The chain carries TRBV10-3 and TRBJ1-5, with 9 bases that match TRBD1. The trim removed 7 bases at V and 7 bases at J, leaving 5 bases unmatched. This CDR3 is 13 amino acids long. Looked up from germline, CDR1 is ENHRY and CDR2 is SYGVKD.

V and J are TRBV29-1 and TRBJ1-1; D gene unclear. The CDR3 totals 14 residues. Germline CDR1 is SQVTM and CDR2 is ANQGSEA. Trimming cost V 5 bases and J 1 base, with 14 bases left between them. CDR3 DNA: TGCAGCGTTCCTAGCAAGGGCGGGAACACTGAAGCTTTCTTT. Protein sequence: CSVPSKGGNTEAFF.

V and J are TRBV5-1 and TRBJ2-3; D ambiguous. Germline V gene lookup returns CDR1 SGHRS and CDR2 YFSETQ. Trimming took 6 bases from V and 0 from J, leaving 5 bases between them. The CDR3 loop spans 12 amino acids. The CDR3 bases are TGCGCCAGCAAGGCTAGCACAGATACGCAGTATTTT. Translating gives CASKASTDTQYF.